Listed below are T cell receptor beta chains from one sample, sequenced in a study of T cells in Graves' hyperthyroidism and ophthalmopathy. Each CDR3 protein is one row after TCRdb ran MiXCR on the multiplex PCR reads. The sample lists around 600,000 distinct CDR3 sequences, roughly 14% occurring once. Sequencing was carried out using blood. The receptors shown here come from a woman aged 45-65 years with Graves' ophthalmopathy. Both conserved end residues are part of each CDR3. A D gene is named only where the DNA matches it firmly. A clone size is listed for some rows: how often the clone was seen (once, few, many), or a class if it is expanded.

NA,TRBJ1-5,TRBV19,few,CASWTQQYNQPQHF,TGTGCCAGTTGGACCCAACAGTACAATCAGCCCCAGCATTTT
NA,TRBJ2-5,TRBV5-1,many,CASSFQGPQETQYF,TGCGCCAGCAGCTTCCAGGGGCCTCAAGAGACCCAGTACTTC
TRBD1,TRBJ1-2,TRBV19,few,CASRRRDRGNYGYTF,TGTGCCAGTAGACGCCGGGACAGGGGGAACTATGGCTACACCTTC
NA,TRBJ1-2,TRBV5-1,NA,CASSQRESGYTF,TGCGCCAGCAGCCAGCGGGAGTCTGGCTACACCTTC
TRBD1,TRBJ2-4,TRBV6-2/TRBV6-3,NA,CASSLRSGTGEQNIQYF,TGTGCCAGCAGTCTGAGATCCGGGACAGGGGAACAAAACATTCAGTACTTC
TRBD2,TRBJ2-7,TRBV6-1,NA,CASRSSGVREQYF,TGTGCCAGCAGGAGTAGCGGGGTCCGGGAGCAGTACTTC
TRBD1,TRBJ2-7,TRBV7-2,few,CASSFDRGGREQYF,TGTGCCAGCAGCTTCGACAGGGGAGGACGCGAGCAGTACTTC
NA,TRBJ1-6,TRBV12-3/TRBV12-4,many,CASSFFGNSPLHF,TGTGCCAGCAGTTTTTTCGGGAATTCACCCCTCCACTTT
TRBD2,TRBJ2-1,TRBV2,NA,CARSGLAGGPSYNEQFF,TGTGCCAGATCGGGACTAGCGGGAGGGCCCTCCTACAATGAGCAGTTCTTC
NA,TRBJ1-5,TRBV6-2/TRBV6-3,NA,CASADSGSQPQHF,TGTGCCAGCGCGGACAGCGGTTCACAGCCCCAGCATTTT
TRBD2,TRBJ2-7,TRBV30,many,CAWSDGLAYEQYF,TGTGCCTGGAGTGATGGACTAGCCTACGAGCAGTACTTC
TRBD1,TRBJ1-1,TRBV6-1,NA,CASSELRGQKALF,TGTGCCAGCAGTGAATTGAGGGGACAGAAGGCTCTCTTT
TRBD1,TRBJ1-2,TRBV5-5,few,CASSSSGTGSGYTF,TGCGCCAGCAGCTCGTCCGGGACAGGGAGTGGCTACACCTTC